Given below is one TCR beta chain in context. The antigen remains unidentified. At one end the junction does not follow the germline gene, possibly because of a read error. The sample belongs to a study of identical twins. Study results and limitations: Memory repertoires lacked the insertion deficit that abundant cord blood beta clonotypes showed. Recombination models fit unrelated individuals' TCR alpha sharing but underestimated twins'. Alpha sequences that were out-of-frame and twin-shared showed an excess of low generation probability.

This CDR3 spans 16 amino acids. CDR1 and CDR2 from the germline V gene are DFQATT and SNEGSKA (reference sequence). Each cDNA held unique molecular identifiers, and template switching gave it a universal primer site. MiXCR was run by TCRdb on the 5' RACE reads, yielding one entry per CDR3 protein. The sample has about 1.7 million distinct CDR3 sequences; about 32% are singletons. This sequence joins TRBV20-1 and TRBJ2-3; D is possibly TRBD2 (6 bases). Sequencing was carried out using cord blood. This receptor was obtained from a newborn girl in good health. CDR3 in amino acids: CSTSHKGALSTDTQYF. Here the CDR3 DNA reads TGCAGTACTAGCCACAAGGGAGCGCTGAGCACAGATACGCAGTATTTT.